Presented here are 5 T cell receptor beta chains from one specimen sequenced in a study of regulatory T cells in long-lasting Graves disease. In building TCR beta libraries, iRepertoire HTBI primers were used together with Arm-PCR of CDR3 regions. TCRdb passed the multiplex PCR reads through MiXCR, listing each CDR3 protein once. The sample shows approximately 400,000 distinct CDR3 sequences, about 15% of them seen only once. The time point denotes: newly diagnosed GD, antithyroid drugs for less than 3 months. PBMC-extracted RNA yielded the TCR library. The same sample was also studied in work on T cells in Graves' hyperthyroidism and ophthalmopathy.

Sequencing was performed on peripheral blood mononuclear cells (PBMCs), taken at new diagnosis, from a patient treated with antithyroid drugs. These receptors came from a woman in her 30s with Graves disease.

The rearrangement links TRBV19 to TRBJ2-3; D perhaps matches TRBD2 (5 bases). This CDR3 has 15 amino acids. V was cut by 6 bases and J by 0 bases, with 13 bases left in between. Germline CDR1 is LNHDA and CDR2 is SQIVND (reference sequence). The CDR3: CASRPYGLSTDTQYF. The CDR3 region has the DNA TGTGCCAGTAGGCCGTACGGACTCAGCACAGATACGCAGTATTTT.

This clonotype has at least ten counts. The chain is built from TRBV9 and TRBJ1-1, with D possibly matching TRBD1 (5 bases). Between the trimmed V and J ends, which lost 0 bases and 4 bases, there was a span of 7 bases. CDR3 size: 13 residues. From germline, CDR1 is SGDLS and CDR2 YYNGEE. The CDR3 protein is CASSVGGFTEAFF. CDR3 DNA: TGTGCCAGCAGCGTAGGGGGGTTCACTGAAGCTTTCTTT.

This clonotype has a count of ten or more. The chain employs TRBV27 and TRBJ2-7; TRBD1 might be the D (6 bases). The length of the CDR3 is 13 residues. Germline V gene data show CDR1 as MNHEY and CDR2 as SMNVEV (reference sequence). The V end was cut by 6 bases, the J end by 1 base, with 10 bases between. CDR3 protein: CASSYRDSYEQYF. CDR3 nucleotide sequence: TGTGCCAGCAGCTACAGGGATTCCTACGAGCAGTACTTC.

This clonotype was seen repeatedly, ten times or more. The gene calls are TRBV27 and TRBJ2-1; the match to TRBD2 covers 11 bases. V trimming: 4 bases; J trimming: 6 bases; junction bases outside the gene matches: 5. The germline V gene has CDR1 MNHEY and CDR2 SMNVEV (reference sequence). This CDR3 is 15 amino acids long. The CDR3 protein is CASSWTSGFVNEQFF. The CDR3 DNA follows: TGTGCCAGCAGTTGGACTAGCGGGTTTGTCAATGAGCAGTTCTTC.

The chain carries TRBV12-3 or TRBV12-4 and TRBJ1-5; TRBD1 is a possible D gene (6 bases). The V end was cut by 6 bases, the J end by 5 bases, with 20 bases between. CDR3 length equals 16 residues. The CDR3 loop is CASSPVDGGADQPQHF. Written as DNA, the CDR3 is TGTGCCAGCAGCCCGGTGGATGGGGGCGCAGATCAGCCCCAGCATTTT.